A single sample is the source of the 21 T cell receptor beta chains below, sequenced in a study of T cell changes during pregnancy in multiple sclerosis. Sequenced by immunoSEQ multiplex PCR; TCRdb stores in-frame clones only, minus some. The sample contains approximately 63,000 clones, roughly 92% of which appear only once. The sequencing here drew on peripheral blood, taken in the third trimester of pregnancy. These receptors all come from a female donor in good health, enrolled as a control in a pregnancy study.

The gene calls are TRBV27 and TRBJ2-7; the match to TRBD2 covers 8 bases. CDR3 length equals 11 residues. With V trimmed by 7 bases and J by 7 bases, 3 bases remained unmatched. Germline assignment: CDR1 MNHEY and CDR2 SMNVEV (reference sequence). For the CDR3, the DNA is TGTGCCAGCACGCGGGGGGCAGAGCAGTACTTC. Its protein product is CASTRGAEQYF.

The J gene is TRBJ1-3, the V gene TRBV6-5; 7 nucleotides line up with TRBD1. The CDR3 is 14 residues long. The junction had 6 bases not matched to a gene; V was cut back by 6 bases and J by 4 bases. CDR1 and CDR2 (germline): MNHEY, SVGAGI. The CDR3 here is CASRLRGKGNTIYF. For the CDR3, the DNA is TGTGCCAGCAGACTCAGGGGGAAGGGAAACACCATATATTTT.

The chain uses TRBV6-5 and TRBJ1-2; TRBD1 might be the D (5 bases). The CDR3 loop spans 12 amino acids. V lost 8 bases and J lost 7, with 14 bases in between. Per germline, CDR1 MNHEY and CDR2 SVGAGI. The CDR3 nucleotides read TGTGCCAGCCGAGAAGGGGAACGTGGCTACACCTTC. It encodes CASREGERGYTF.

The rearrangement links TRBV5-1 to TRBJ1-1, with 9 positions matching TRBD1. The CDR3 sequence is 15 residues long. Per germline, CDR1 SGHRS and CDR2 YFSETQ. V gave up 2 bases and J gave up 5 bases; unmatched junction bases: 7. In DNA form, the CDR3 reads TGCGCCAGCAGCTTTCTGGGACAGGGATGGACTGAAGCTTTCTTT. This sequence encodes CASSFLGQGWTEAFF.

The chain combines TRBV5-1 with TRBJ2-7; 11 bases line up with TRBD1. Trimming at V came to 4 bases and at J to 6 bases, leaving 3 bases not matched to a gene. This CDR3 is 13 amino acids long. Germline V gene lookup returns CDR1 SGHRS and CDR2 YFSETQ. This chain's CDR3 is CASSPGTGGEQYF. The CDR3 nucleotides read TGCGCCAGCAGCCCCGGGACAGGGGGCGAGCAGTACTTC.

V is TRBV9 and J is TRBJ2-7; TRBD1 aligns across 8 bases. Germline-derived CDR1 and CDR2 are SGDLS and YYNGEE. This CDR3 is built from 14 residues. V trimming: 2 bases; J trimming: 2 bases; junction bases outside the gene matches: 3. The CDR3 nucleotides read TGTGCCAGCAGCGTGACAGGGGACACCTACGAGCAGTACTTC. The encoded protein is CASSVTGDTYEQYF.

This clone showed up just once. The V and J genes are TRBV29-1 and TRBJ1-2; D uncertain. The CDR3 has 8 amino acids. The germline V and J ends were trimmed by 7 bases and 8 bases, with 5 bases remaining between them. Germline V gives CDR1 SQVTM, CDR2 ANQGSEA. This CDR3 reads CSAGGYTF. In nucleotides, the CDR3 is TGCAGCGCCGGGGGCTACACCTTC.

The V and J genes are TRBV5-8 and TRBJ2-6; 8 nucleotides agree with TRBD1. CDR3 size: 19 residues. V lost 4 bases to trimming and J lost 2 bases; unmatched junction nucleotides: 14. Germline V gives CDR1 SGHTS, CDR2 YDEGEE. The CDR3 nucleotides read TGTGCCAGCAGCCTAAGGGACAGGTCCTTAATTGCTGGGGCCAACGTCCTGACTTTC. Its translation: CASSLRDRSLIAGANVLTF.

The V gene is TRBV7-8, the J gene TRBJ2-3; D is unclear. Trimming pared 5 bases from V and 6 bases from J, leaving 9 bases between. Germline V gene data show CDR1 as SGHVS and CDR2 as FQNEAQ. The CDR3 is made up of 12 amino acids. CDR3 in DNA: TGTGCCAGCAGCCCCCCTGAGGATACGCAGTATTTT. Translating gives CASSPPEDTQYF.

CDR3 sequence (DNA): TGTGCCAGCAGTGATGCAGGGAGGGCGAACACTGAAGCTTTCTTT. It translates to CASSDAGRANTEAFF. The V gene is TRBV6-1, the J gene TRBJ1-1, with D maybe TRBD1 (5 bases). Germline V lookup: CDR1 MNHNS, CDR2 SASEGT. CDR3 length equals 15 residues. Trimming stripped 3 bases from V and 1 base from J, with 12 bases between.

The chain has TRBV11-3 and TRBJ2-7, with D perhaps TRBD1 (6 bases). CDR1 and CDR2 (germline): SGHNT, YENEEA. V was trimmed by 5 bases and J by 4 bases, leaving 24 bases between them. The length of the CDR3 is 17 residues. Here the CDR3 DNA reads TGTGCCAGCAGCCCCCATGAAGGGACATCCTTCGGATACGAGCAGTACTTC. Protein: CASSPHEGTSFGYEQYF.

The chain recombines TRBV18 with TRBJ2-7, with 7 bases that match TRBD2. This CDR3 has 18 amino acids. J gave up 7 bases and V 2 bases, and 20 bases lay outside the gene matches. Germline loops: CDR1 KGHSH, CDR2 LQKENI. CDR3 in amino acids: CASSPSKVGGGSAREQYF. DNA of the CDR3: TGTGCCAGCTCACCATCCAAAGTCGGCGGGGGATCCGCTAGGGAGCAGTACTTC.

V and J are TRBV25-1 and TRBJ2-7; unclear D gene. V was clipped by 3 bases and J by 4 bases, with 7 bases between them. Germline V lookup: CDR1 MGHDK, CDR2 SYGVNS. The CDR3 extends over 12 amino acids. The CDR3 loop is CASSELGYEQYF. The CDR3, as DNA: TGTGCCAGCAGTGAGCTCGGTTACGAGCAGTACTTC.

This chain joins TRBV30 and TRBJ1-1, with a weak D call TRBD1 (5 bases). V was cut by 3 bases and J by 7 bases, with 12 bases left in between. The CDR3 length is 12 residues. Looked up from germline, CDR1 is GTSNPN and CDR2 is SVGIG (reference sequence). In DNA form, the CDR3 reads TGTGCCTGGAGGACGGGGGGGATTGAAGCTTTCTTT. It specifies CAWRTGGIEAFF.

The CDR3 is CAWLRDARTEAFF. Here the CDR3 DNA reads TGTGCCTGGCTCAGGGATGCTAGGACTGAAGCTTTCTTT. The chain links TRBV30 to TRBJ1-1; D is possibly TRBD1 (5 bases). Trimming left V 5 bases short and J 5 bases short, with 15 bases between. Per the germline V gene, CDR1 is GTSNPN and CDR2 is SVGIG (reference sequence). CDR3 length: 13 residues.

This sequence joins TRBV10-2 and TRBJ1-1; D call uncertain. Germline-derived CDR1 and CDR2 are WSHSY and SAAADI. V lost 4 bases and J lost 8, with 23 bases in between. The length of the CDR3 is 16 residues. The CDR3 region is CASSALAETLNTEAFF. The CDR3 DNA sequence: TGCGCCAGCAGTGCTTTGGCGGAAACCCTGAATACAGAAGCTTTCTTT.

The V gene is TRBV7-2, the J gene TRBJ2-5; D might be TRBD1 (6 bases). V gave up 5 bases and J gave up 4 bases, with 14 bases separating them. Germline CDR1 SGHTA, CDR2 FQGNSA. CDR3 length equals 14 residues. The CDR3 coding sequence is TGTGCCAGCAGCACAAATACAGGGAGAGAGACCCAGTACTTC. As protein: CASSTNTGRETQYF.

In its sample, this clone was seen many times. The chain employs TRBV6-1 and TRBJ1-6; 7 nucleotides agree with TRBD1. Per germline, CDR1 MNHNS and CDR2 SASEGT. CDR3 size: 13 residues. The trim removed 7 bases at V and 7 bases at J, leaving 4 bases unmatched. The chain's CDR3 is CASTDRENSPLHF. CDR3 bases: TGTGCCAGCACCGACAGGGAGAATTCACCCCTCCACTTT.

The CDR3 nucleotides are TGTGCCAGCAGCCGGAACAGGGACGTCAACGAGCAGTACTTC. It codes for CASSRNRDVNEQYF. This chain links TRBV5-4 with TRBJ2-7; tentative D call: TRBD1 (6 bases). The CDR3 has 14 amino acids. Germline lookup yields CDR1 SGHNT and CDR2 YYREEE (reference sequence). The V and J ends lost 4 bases and 5 bases respectively, with 16 bases between them.

About this clone: Additional DNA sequences in this sample encode the identical CDR3. This chain links TRBV7-3 with TRBJ2-3; D perhaps matches TRBD2 (6 bases). The V end lost 4 bases, the J end lost 5 bases, and 10 bases lay between the germline ends. CDR3 length: 13 residues. Germline lookup yields CDR1 SGHTA and CDR2 FQGTGA. This CDR3 reads CASSSLGGDTQYF. The CDR3 nucleotides are TGTGCCAGCAGCTCCCTGGGGGGAGATACGCAGTATTTT.

The chain carries TRBV2 and TRBJ2-1, with 11 bases lining up with TRBD2. Per the germline V gene, CDR1 is SNHLY and CDR2 is FYNNEI. The CDR3 loop spans 15 amino acids. Trimming cost V 3 bases and J 6 bases; bases outside gene matches: 4. CDR3 in DNA: TGTGCCAGCAGTGATAGCGGGAGGGGAATCAATGAGCAGTTCTTC. Its translation is CASSDSGRGINEQFF. The full variable domain, with the rest looked up from reference TRBV2 and TRBJ2-1, is EPEVTQTPSHQVTQMGQEVILRCVPISNHLYFYWYRQILGQKVEFLVSFYNNEISEKSEIFDDQFSVERPDGSNFTLKIRSTKLEDSAMYFCASSDSGRGINEQFFGPGTRLTVL.